The 10 T cell receptor beta chains in this list originate from one sample, sequenced in a study of Ad26.COV2.S vaccination and SARS-CoV-2 variants. The assay was immunoSEQ multiplex PCR, and TCRdb's table has in-frame clones only and misses some. This table holds about 370,000 clones, 89% found once. Treatment noted: 15 to 20 received Ad26.COV2.S at low or high dose, single or two shots; a few received placebo; per-sample allocation not given. Samples came from day 63 after the first vaccine or placebo injection. Here the sequenced sample was peripheral blood, taken in a trial of Ad26.COV2.S vaccine versus placebo. These receptors all come from a person aged 18-60 years who received the Ad26.COV2.S COVID-19 vaccine or a placebo.

V is TRBV5-8 and J is TRBJ2-7; 8 bases agree with TRBD1. V lost 2 bases and J lost 5; bases outside the gene matches: 12. Per the germline V gene, CDR1 is SGHTS and CDR2 is YDEGEE. The CDR3 covers 16 residues. The CDR3 loop is CASSLIFDRGEDEQYF. The CDR3, as DNA: TGTGCCAGCAGCTTAATTTTTGACAGGGGTGAGGACGAGCAGTACTTC. Filled out from reference TRBV5-8 and TRBJ2-7, the complete variable domain reads EAGVTQSPTHLIKTRGQQATLRCSPISGHTSVYWYQQALGLGLQFLLWYDEGEERNRGNFPPRFSGRQFPNYSSELNVNALELEDSALYLCASSLIFDRGEDEQYFGPGTRLTVT.

The V gene is TRBV2, the J gene TRBJ2-7; 8 bases line up with TRBD1. From germline, CDR1 is SNHLY and CDR2 FYNNEI. The V gene end was trimmed by 6 bases and the J gene end by 2 bases; junction bases not matched to a gene: 3. The CDR3 is 13 amino acids. In nucleotides, the CDR3 is TGTGCCAGCAGCCAGGACAGGGCCTACGAGCAGTACTTC. Translating it yields CASSQDRAYEQYF.

Here the CDR3 reads CASSRDRGLGELFF. The CDR3 DNA reads as TGCGCCAGCAGCCGGGACAGGGGGCTCGGGGAGCTGTTTTTT. V gene TRBV4-3 combines with J gene TRBJ2-2, with 12 positions matching TRBD1. V lost 4 bases to trimming and J lost 7 bases; unmatched junction nucleotides: 1. This CDR3 contains 14 residues. Germline lookup yields CDR1 LGHNA and CDR2 YSLEER.

The chain combines TRBV7-2 with TRBJ2-7; perhaps TRBD2 as D (6 bases). Trimming left V 1 base short and J 0 bases short, with 19 bases between. The germline V gene encodes CDR1 SGHTA and CDR2 FQGNSA. The length of the CDR3 is 18 residues. The CDR3 region has the DNA TGTGCCAGCAGCTTAGGGGCCGGATGGCGGGGTAGCTCCTACGAGCAGTACTTC. This codes for CASSLGAGWRGSSYEQYF.

This chain joins TRBV18 and TRBJ2-7, with 9 bases that match TRBD2. In germline, CDR1 is KGHSH, CDR2 LQKENI. This CDR3 is 14 amino acids long. The V and J ends lost 1 base and 3 bases, in that order; junction bases with no gene match: 1. The CDR3 DNA reads as TGTGCCAGCTCACCACTGCGGGAGGGCTACGAGCAGTACTTC. This sequence encodes CASSPLREGYEQYF.

The V gene is TRBV2, the J gene TRBJ2-1; D is ambiguous. The germline V and J ends were trimmed by 3 bases and 4 bases, with 7 bases remaining between them. This CDR3 has 13 residues. From germline, CDR1 is SNHLY and CDR2 FYNNEI. The CDR3 DNA follows: TGTGCCAGCAGTGATGACGGGTACAATGAGCAGTTCTTC. Amino acids: CASSDDGYNEQFF.

This chain uses TRBV7-9 with TRBJ1-1, with TRBD1 matching over 8 bases. Germline loops: CDR1 SEHNR, CDR2 FQNEAQ (reference sequence). The ends lost 6 bases at V and 2 bases at J; junction bases unmatched: 5. The CDR3 has 14 residues. The CDR3 DNA sequence: TGTGCCAGCAGTTTCAGGGGGCGAAACACTGAAGCTTTCTTT. Its translation: CASSFRGRNTEAFF. Full variable domain (remainder filled in from reference TRBV7-9 and TRBJ1-1): DTGVSQNPRHKITKRGQNVTFRCDPISEHNRLYWYRQTLGQGPEFLTYFQNEAQLEKSRLLSDRFSAERPKGSFSTLEIQRTEQGDSAMYLCASSFRGRNTEAFFGQGTRLTVV.

V gene TRBV11-2 combines with J gene TRBJ2-5, with 10 bases lining up with TRBD1. The CDR3 covers 15 residues. Germline V CDR1 and CDR2: SGHAT, FQNNGV. The junction had 8 bases not matched to a gene; V was cut back by 5 bases and J by 5 bases. CDR3 protein: CASSPSTGGGETQYF. DNA for the CDR3: TGTGCCAGCAGCCCCTCGACAGGGGGCGGGGAGACCCAGTACTTC.

The V call is TRBV7-3, the J call TRBJ2-1; D perhaps matches TRBD2 (5 bases). This CDR3 is 15 amino acids long. Germline V gene sequence: CDR1 SGHTA, CDR2 FQGTGA. V lost 0 bases, J lost 3 bases, and 9 bases lay in between. CDR3 nucleotide sequence: TGTGCCAGCAGCTTAACGGCTAGCCTCTACAATGAGCAGTTCTTC. This translates into CASSLTASLYNEQFF.

The V and J genes are TRBV5-5 and TRBJ2-3; the match to TRBD2 covers 7 bases. Germline V gene sequence: CDR1 SGHKS, CDR2 YYEKEE (reference sequence). The trim removed 3 bases at V and 4 bases at J, leaving 8 bases unmatched. The CDR3 contains 15 residues. The CDR3 bases are TGTGCCAGCAGCTCCCCGGGGGGTAGGGCAGATACGCAGTATTTT. Translated, it gives CASSSPGGRADTQYF.